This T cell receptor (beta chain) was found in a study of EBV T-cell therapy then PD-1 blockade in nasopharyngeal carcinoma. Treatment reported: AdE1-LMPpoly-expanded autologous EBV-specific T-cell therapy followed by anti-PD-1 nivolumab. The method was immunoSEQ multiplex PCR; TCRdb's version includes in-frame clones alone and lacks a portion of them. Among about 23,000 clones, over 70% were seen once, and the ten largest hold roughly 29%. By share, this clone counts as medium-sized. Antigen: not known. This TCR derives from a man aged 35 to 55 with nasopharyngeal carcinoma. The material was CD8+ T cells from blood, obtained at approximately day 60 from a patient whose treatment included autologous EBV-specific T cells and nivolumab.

The chain's CDR3 is CASSQDGAGGSYEQYF. CDR3 DNA sequence: TGTGCCAGCAGCCAAGATGGGGCGGGGGGATCCTACGAGCAGTACTTC. The V and J genes are TRBV4-2 and TRBJ2-7; 8 bases match TRBD2. The junction had 5 bases not matched to a gene; V was cut back by 0 bases and J by 1 base. Germline-derived CDR1 and CDR2 are LGHNA and YNFKEQ. CDR3 length equals 16 residues.